This entry lists 5 T cell receptor beta chains sequenced from one sample in a study of cytomegalovirus exposure and HLA in healthy donors. PCR was performed using 60 Vbeta and 13 Jbeta primers. Clones were sequenced by immunoSEQ multiplex PCR, and TCRdb holds only the in-frame ones, with some missing. The sample has 70,000 to 95,000 clones, more than 70% seen once; the top ten hold 2%. Sequencing was done on a sample of PBMCs. The receptor source for this set is a man aged 18-30 years in good health and CMV-seronegative.

This chain connects TRBV21-1 to TRBJ2-3; TRBD2 is the table's D call and was not checked against the DNA. TRBV21-1 is a recognized pseudogene. The CDR3 extends over 18 amino acids. For the CDR3, the DNA is TGTGCCAGCAGCAAGGGACTAGCGGGGGGGCTCGGCACAGATACGCAGTATTTT. Protein product: CASSKGLAGGLGTDTQYF.

The chain joins TRBV18 to TRBJ2-6; 9 bases are shared with TRBD1. The CDR3 covers 17 residues. The V segment lost 6 bases and the J segment 0 bases; nucleotides outside the gene matches: 6. From germline, CDR1 is KGHSH and CDR2 LQKENI. The CDR3 protein is CASSQQGAFSGANVLTF. The DNA for the CDR3 is TGTGCCAGCTCGCAACAGGGGGCCTTCTCTGGGGCCAACGTCCTGACTTTC.

The rearrangement joins TRBV11-2 to TRBJ2-7; 9 bases line up with TRBD2. Looked up from germline, CDR1 is SGHAT and CDR2 is FQNNGV. The CDR3 consists of 14 residues. V lost 6 bases, J lost 2 bases, and 5 bases stayed unmatched. The CDR3 DNA reads TGTGCCAGCAGTCAACTAGCGGGTCCCTACGAGCAGTACTTC. Encoded protein: CASSQLAGPYEQYF. The whole variable domain, remainder taken from reference TRBV11-2 and TRBJ2-7, is EAGVAQSPRYKIIEKRQSVAFWCNPISGHATLYWYQQILGQGPKLLIQFQNNGVVDDSQLPKDRFSAERLKGVDSTLKIQPAKLEDSAVYLCASSQLAGPYEQYFGPGTRLTVT.

The V gene is TRBV9, the J gene TRBJ2-3; maybe TRBD1 (6 bases). This CDR3 comprises 17 residues. In germline, CDR1 is SGDLS, CDR2 YYNGEE. V was clipped by 0 bases and J by 2 bases, with 16 bases between them. Here the CDR3 DNA reads TGTGCCAGCAGCGTAGGTTTACAGGGATTTATCACAGATACGCAGTATTTT. Translated: CASSVGLQGFITDTQYF.

V usage is TRBV5-8 and J usage is TRBJ2-5, with 9 bases matching TRBD2. The CDR3 covers 15 residues. CDR1 and CDR2 from the germline V gene are SGHTS and YDEGEE. V was clipped by 2 bases and J by 2 bases; unmatched bases: 4. The CDR3 here is CASSFERGAQETQYF. The CDR3 region has the DNA TGTGCCAGCAGCTTCGAGCGGGGGGCGCAAGAGACCCAGTACTTC.